This TCR beta chain was observed in a study of T cells in Graves' hyperthyroidism and ophthalmopathy. Study-wide context: Peripheral blood was drawn at first diagnosis, prior to all treatment.

Regions amplified from RNA transcripts were the TCR beta CDR3 regions. When the TCR CDR3 underwent first-round RT-PCR, the HTBI primer set was used. Via MiXCR, TCRdb re-called the multiplex PCR reads, giving one row per CDR3 protein. This table holds fewer than 250,000 distinct CDR3 sequences, 24% found once. Study-level findings and limits: A model of 13 V-J pairs discriminated ophthalmopathy from stable hyperthyroidism. Blood also showed most of the thyroid clonotypes that were expanded above 0.001.

The PBMCs were sourced from fresh peripheral blood (around 10 ml). Per germline, CDR1 SGHRS and CDR2 YFSETQ. Losses at the gene ends were 6 bases for V and 5 bases for J; bases not matched to a gene: 13. The CDR3 totals 16 residues. This clonotype was seen only a few times. Antigen specificity is unknown. The sequence came from a woman in her forties with Graves' ophthalmopathy. Sequencing used blood. J is TRBJ2-5 and V is TRBV5-1, with TRBD2 matching 10 bases. CDR3 loop: CASNPDRAGGRETQYF. The DNA of the CDR3 is TGCGCCAGCAATCCGGACCGAGCGGGAGGGCGGGAGACCCAGTACTTC. Looking up the rest from reference TRBV5-1 and TRBJ2-5 gives the full variable domain: KAGVTQTPRYLIKTRGQQVTLSCSPISGHRSVSWYQQTPGQGLQFLFEYFSETQRNKGNFPGRFSGRQFSNSRSEMNVSTLELGDSALYLCASNPDRAGGRETQYFGPGTRLLVL.